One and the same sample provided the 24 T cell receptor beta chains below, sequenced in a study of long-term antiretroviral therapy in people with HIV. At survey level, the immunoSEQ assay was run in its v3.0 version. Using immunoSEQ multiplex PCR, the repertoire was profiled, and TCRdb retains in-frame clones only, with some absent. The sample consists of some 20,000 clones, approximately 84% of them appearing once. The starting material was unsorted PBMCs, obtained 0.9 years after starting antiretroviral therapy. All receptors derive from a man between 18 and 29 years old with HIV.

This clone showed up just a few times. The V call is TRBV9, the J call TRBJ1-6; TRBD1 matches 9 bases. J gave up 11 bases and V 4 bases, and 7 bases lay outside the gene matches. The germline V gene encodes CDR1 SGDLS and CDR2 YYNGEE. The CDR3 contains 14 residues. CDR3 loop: CASSYRDREAPLHF. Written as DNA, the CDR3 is TGTGCCAGCAGCTATCGGGACAGGGAGGCACCCCTCCACTTT. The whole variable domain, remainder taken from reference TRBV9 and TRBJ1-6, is DSGVTQTPKHLITATGQRVTLRCSPRSGDLSVYWYQQSLDQGLQFLIQYYNGEERAKGNILERFSAQQFPDLHSELNLSSLELGDSALYFCASSYRDREAPLHFGNGTRLTVT.

The CDR3, as DNA: TGTGCCAGCAGCTTGGGACATAGGGAATACGAGCAGTACTTC. Translation gives CASSLGHREYEQYF. The chain uses TRBV5-4 and TRBJ2-7; D is unclear. The germline V and J ends were trimmed by 0 bases and 4 bases, with 11 bases remaining between them. The germline gives CDR1 SGHNT, CDR2 YYREEE (reference sequence). CDR3 size: 14 residues.

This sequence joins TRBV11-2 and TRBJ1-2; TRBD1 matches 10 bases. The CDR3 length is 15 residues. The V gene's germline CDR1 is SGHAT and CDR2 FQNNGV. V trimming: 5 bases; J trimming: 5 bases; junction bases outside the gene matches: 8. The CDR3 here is CASSQSGQGGYGYTF. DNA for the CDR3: TGTGCCAGCAGCCAAAGTGGACAGGGGGGTTATGGCTACACCTTC. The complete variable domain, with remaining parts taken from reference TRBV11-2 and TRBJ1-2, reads EAGVAQSPRYKIIEKRQSVAFWCNPISGHATLYWYQQILGQGPKLLIQFQNNGVVDDSQLPKDRFSAERLKGVDSTLKIQPAKLEDSAVYLCASSQSGQGGYGYTFGSGTRLTVV.

The CDR3 region has the DNA TGTGCCAGCAGCTTCCGGGGCGGGGGGACCTACGAGCAGTACTTC. This gives the protein CASSFRGGGTYEQYF. V is TRBV7-9 and J is TRBJ2-7; TRBD2 aligns across 8 bases. Germline CDR1 and CDR2: SEHNR and FQNEAQ (reference sequence). The V and J ends lost 3 bases and 2 bases, in that order; junction bases with no gene match: 6. The CDR3 runs to 15 residues.

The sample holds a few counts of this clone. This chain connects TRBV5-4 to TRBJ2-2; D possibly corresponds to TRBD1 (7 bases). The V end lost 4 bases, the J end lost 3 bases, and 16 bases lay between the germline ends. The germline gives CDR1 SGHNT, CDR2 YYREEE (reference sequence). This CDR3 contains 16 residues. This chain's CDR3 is CASSRRDSGYTGELFF. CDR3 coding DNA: TGTGCCAGCAGCCGGCGGGACAGCGGATACACCGGGGAGCTGTTTTTT.

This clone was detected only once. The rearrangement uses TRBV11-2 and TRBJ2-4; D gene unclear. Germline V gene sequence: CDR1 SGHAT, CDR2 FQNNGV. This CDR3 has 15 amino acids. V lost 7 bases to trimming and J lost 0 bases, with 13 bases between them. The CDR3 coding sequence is TGTGCCAGCATGCGGCGAGGCTTAGCCAAAAACATTCAGTACTTC. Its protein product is CASMRRGLAKNIQYF.

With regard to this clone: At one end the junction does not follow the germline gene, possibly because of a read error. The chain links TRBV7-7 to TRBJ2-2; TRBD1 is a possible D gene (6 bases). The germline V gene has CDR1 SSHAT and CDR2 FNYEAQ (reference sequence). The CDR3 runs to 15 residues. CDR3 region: CASSPLQGSTGELFF. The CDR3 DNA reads TGTGCTAGCAGCCCTCTACAGGGATCCACCGGGGAGCTGTTTTTT.

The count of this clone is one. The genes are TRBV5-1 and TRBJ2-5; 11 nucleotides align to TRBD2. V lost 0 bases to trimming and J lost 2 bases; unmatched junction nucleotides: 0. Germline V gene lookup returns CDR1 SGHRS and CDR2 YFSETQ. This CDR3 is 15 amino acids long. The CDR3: CASSLGLAGQETQYF. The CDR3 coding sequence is TGCGCCAGCAGCTTGGGACTAGCGGGGCAAGAGACCCAGTACTTC.

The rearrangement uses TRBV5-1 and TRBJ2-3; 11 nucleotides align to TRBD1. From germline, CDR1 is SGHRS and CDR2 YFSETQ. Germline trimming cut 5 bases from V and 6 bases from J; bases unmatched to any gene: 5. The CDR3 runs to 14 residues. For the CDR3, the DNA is TGCGCCAGCAGTGGACAGGGGGCGCCGGATACGCAGTATTTT. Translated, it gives CASSGQGAPDTQYF. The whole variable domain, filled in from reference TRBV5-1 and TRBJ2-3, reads KAGVTQTPRYLIKTRGQQVTLSCSPISGHRSVSWYQQTPGQGLQFLFEYFSETQRNKGNFPGRFSGRQFSNSRSEMNVSTLELGDSALYLCASSGQGAPDTQYFGPGTRLTVL.

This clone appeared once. This CDR3 reads CASSAPGGTYEQYF. DNA of the CDR3: TGTGCCAGCAGTGCTCCAGGGGGGACCTACGAGCAGTACTTC. The chain uses TRBV27 and TRBJ2-7, with a possible D match to TRBD1 (7 bases). The V gene lost 5 bases and the J gene lost 2 bases, with 13 bases spanning the gap. CDR3 length: 14 amino acids. Germline V gives CDR1 MNHEY, CDR2 SMNVEV (reference sequence).

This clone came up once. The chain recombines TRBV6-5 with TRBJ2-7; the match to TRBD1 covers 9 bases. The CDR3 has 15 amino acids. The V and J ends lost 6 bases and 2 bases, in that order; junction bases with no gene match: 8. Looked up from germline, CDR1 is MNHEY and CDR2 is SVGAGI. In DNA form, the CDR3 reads TGTGCCAGCAGCCCCACCTGGGACAGGGCCTACGAGCAGTACTTC. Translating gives CASSPTWDRAYEQYF.

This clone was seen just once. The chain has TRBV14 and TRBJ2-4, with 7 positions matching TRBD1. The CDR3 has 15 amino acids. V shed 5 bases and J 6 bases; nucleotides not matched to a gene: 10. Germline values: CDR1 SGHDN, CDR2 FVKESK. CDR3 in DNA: TGTGCCAGCAGCACTCTCAGACAGGGACGAAACATTCAGTACTTC. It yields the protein CASSTLRQGRNIQYF. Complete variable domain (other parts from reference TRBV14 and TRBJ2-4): EAGVTQFPSHSVIEKGQTVTLRCDPISGHDNLYWYRRVMGKEIKFLLHFVKESKQDESGMPNNRFLAERTGGTYSTLKVQPAELEDSGVYFCASSTLRQGRNIQYFGAGTRLSVL.

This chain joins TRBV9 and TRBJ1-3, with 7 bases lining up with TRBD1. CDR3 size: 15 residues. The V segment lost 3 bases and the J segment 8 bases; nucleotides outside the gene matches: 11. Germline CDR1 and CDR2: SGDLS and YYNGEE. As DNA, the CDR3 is TGTGCCAGCAGCGGACGGCAGGGGGTGGCGGACACCATATATTTT. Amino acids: CASSGRQGVADTIYF. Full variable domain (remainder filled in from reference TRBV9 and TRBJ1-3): DSGVTQTPKHLITATGQRVTLRCSPRSGDLSVYWYQQSLDQGLQFLIQYYNGEERAKGNILERFSAQQFPDLHSELNLSSLELGDSALYFCASSGRQGVADTIYFGEGSWLTVV.

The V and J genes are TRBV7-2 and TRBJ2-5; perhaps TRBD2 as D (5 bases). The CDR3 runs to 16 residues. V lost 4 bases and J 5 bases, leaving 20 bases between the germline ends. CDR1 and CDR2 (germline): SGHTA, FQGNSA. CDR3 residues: CASSYPRDSITETQYF. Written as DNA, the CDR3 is TGTGCCAGCAGCTATCCTCGGGATTCCATTACGGAGACCCAGTACTTC.

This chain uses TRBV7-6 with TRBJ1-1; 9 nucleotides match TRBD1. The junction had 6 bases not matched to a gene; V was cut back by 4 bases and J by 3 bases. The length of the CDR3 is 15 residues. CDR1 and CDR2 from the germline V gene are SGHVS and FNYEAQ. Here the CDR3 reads CASSSGQGSDTEAFF. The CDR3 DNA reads TGTGCCAGCAGCTCGGGACAGGGATCGGACACTGAAGCTTTCTTT.

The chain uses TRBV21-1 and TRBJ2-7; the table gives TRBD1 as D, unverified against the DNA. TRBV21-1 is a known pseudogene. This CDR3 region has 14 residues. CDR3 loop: CASSDGQGGYEQYV. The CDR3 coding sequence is TGTGCCAGCAGCGATGGACAGGGGGGATACGAGCAGTACGTC.

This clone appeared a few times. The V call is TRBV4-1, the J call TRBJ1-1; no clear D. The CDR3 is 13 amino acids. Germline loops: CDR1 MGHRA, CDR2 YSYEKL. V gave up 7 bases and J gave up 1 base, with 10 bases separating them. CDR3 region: CASIGEGNTEAFF. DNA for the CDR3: TGCGCCAGCATCGGGGAGGGGAACACTGAAGCTTTCTTT.

This chain's CDR3 is CASSSQGANYGYTF. In DNA, the CDR3 is TGTGCCAGCAGTTCCCAGGGGGCTAACTATGGCTACACCTTC. The V and J genes are TRBV28 and TRBJ1-2, with 7 bases aligning to TRBD1. Germline V gives CDR1 MDHEN, CDR2 SYDVKM. V lost 4 bases to trimming and J lost 0 bases; unmatched junction nucleotides: 2. The CDR3 has 14 residues.

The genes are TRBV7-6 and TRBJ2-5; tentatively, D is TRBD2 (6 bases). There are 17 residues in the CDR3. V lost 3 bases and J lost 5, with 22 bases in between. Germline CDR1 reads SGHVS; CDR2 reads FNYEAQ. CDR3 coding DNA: TGTGCCAGCAGCTTCCCGATCGGGGAGGCCGGCGGGGAGACCCAGTACTTC. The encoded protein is CASSFPIGEAGGETQYF.

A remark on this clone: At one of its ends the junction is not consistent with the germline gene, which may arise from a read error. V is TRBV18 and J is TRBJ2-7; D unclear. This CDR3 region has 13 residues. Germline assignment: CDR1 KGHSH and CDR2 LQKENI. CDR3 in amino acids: CASPPPNWYEQYF. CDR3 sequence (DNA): TGTGCCAGCCCACCACCAAATTGGTACGAGCAGTACTTC.

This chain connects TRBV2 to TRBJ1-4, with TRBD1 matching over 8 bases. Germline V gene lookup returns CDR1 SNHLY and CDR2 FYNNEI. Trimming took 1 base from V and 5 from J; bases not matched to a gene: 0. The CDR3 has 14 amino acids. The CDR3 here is CASSEGQGNEKLFF. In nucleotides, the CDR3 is TGTGCCAGCAGTGAAGGACAGGGGAATGAAAAACTGTTTTTT.

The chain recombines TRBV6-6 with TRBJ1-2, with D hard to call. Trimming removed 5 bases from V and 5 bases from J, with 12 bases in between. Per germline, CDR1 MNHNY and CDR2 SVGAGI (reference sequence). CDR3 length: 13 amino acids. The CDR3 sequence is CASSPGRLYGYTF. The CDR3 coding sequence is TGTGCCAGCAGTCCTGGGAGGTTGTATGGCTACACCTTC.

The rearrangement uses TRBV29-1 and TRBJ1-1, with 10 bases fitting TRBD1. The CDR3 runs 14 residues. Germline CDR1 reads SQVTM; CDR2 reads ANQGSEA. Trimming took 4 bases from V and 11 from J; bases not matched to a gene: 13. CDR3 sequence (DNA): TGCAGCGTTGTTGAGGAGAGGACAGGGGGTTTGGCTTTCTTT. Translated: CSVVEERTGGLAFF.

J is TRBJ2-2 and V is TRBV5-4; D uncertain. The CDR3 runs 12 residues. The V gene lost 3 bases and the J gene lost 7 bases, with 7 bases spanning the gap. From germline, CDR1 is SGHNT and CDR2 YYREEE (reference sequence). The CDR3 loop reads CASSWGVGELFF. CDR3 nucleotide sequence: TGTGCCAGCAGCTGGGGTGTCGGGGAGCTGTTTTTT.